The 28 T cell receptor beta chains given below trace back to one sample, sequenced in a study of T cells after yellow fever vaccination. TCRdb re-derived calls from the 5' RACE reads in MiXCR, one entry per CDR3 protein. The sample comprises hundreds of thousands of distinct CDR3 sequences, 9% to 15% of which are singletons, and 14% to 15% rests with the top ten. The source was PBMCs, collected on the day of the yellow fever booster vaccination. The receptors derive from a man aged 25 to 40 who received the YFV17D yellow fever vaccine.

This clonotype was seen many times. This rearrangement joins TRBV5-1 to TRBJ2-2; D unresolved. Looked up from germline, CDR1 is SGHRS and CDR2 is YFSETQ. The CDR3 loop spans 13 amino acids. Trimming removed 4 bases at V and 6 bases at J, with 10 bases between. In DNA form, the CDR3 reads TGCGCCAGCAGCCCTGGATTACCCGGGGAGCTGTTTTTT. Protein: CASSPGLPGELFF.

The chain couples TRBV7-2 to TRBJ2-7; the D is unclear. Germline V lookup: CDR1 SGHTA, CDR2 FQGNSA. With 4 bases removed from V and 6 bases from J, the gap between germline ends came to 10 bases. The CDR3 contains 12 residues. The CDR3 region has the DNA TGTGCCAGCAGCTCCGTATCCGGCGAGCAGTACTTC. As protein: CASSSVSGEQYF.

This clonotype was detected many times. This rearrangement joins TRBV7-2 to TRBJ2-1; the D is unclear. CDR3 size: 11 residues. V was clipped by 5 bases and J by 4 bases, with 3 bases between them. Per germline, CDR1 SGHTA and CDR2 FQGNSA. The CDR3 DNA sequence: TGTGCCAGCAGCAATTACAATGAGCAGTTCTTC. Protein sequence: CASSNYNEQFF.

This chain links TRBV9 with TRBJ2-3; D gene unclear. The germline CDR1 and CDR2 sequences are SGDLS and YYNGEE. The germline V and J ends were trimmed by 4 bases and 3 bases, with 12 bases remaining between them. The CDR3 runs 14 residues. CDR3 in DNA: TGTGCCAGCAGCTTTTTTGGAGCTACAGATACGCAGTATTTT. As protein: CASSFFGATDTQYF.

The chain employs TRBV23-1 and TRBJ1-5; unclear D gene. TRBV23-1 is an ORF; its function is uncertain. The CDR3 has 16 residues. With 3 bases removed from V and 1 base from J, the gap between germline ends came to 13 bases. The CDR3 region has the DNA TGCGCCAGCAGTCAGAAGCAGAGCCTAAGCAATCAGCCCCAGCATTTT. Protein sequence: CASSQKQSLSNQPQHF.

There are many counts of this clonotype. The rearrangement links TRBV18 to TRBJ2-5; TRBD1 matches 9 bases. The germline gives CDR1 KGHSH, CDR2 LQKENI. The CDR3 has 15 residues. V dropped 0 bases and J dropped 4; count of bases not matched to a gene: 3. DNA for the CDR3: TGTGCCAGCTCACCACCTGGACAGGGGCGAGAGACCCAGTACTTC. It is translated as CASSPPGQGRETQYF.

This clonotype was recorded many times. The chain carries TRBV5-1 and TRBJ1-2; 7 nucleotides agree with TRBD1. After removal of 0 bases from V and 6 bases from J, the junction contained 14 bases not matched to a gene. Germline CDR1 and CDR2: SGHRS and YFSETQ. CDR3 length: 17 amino acids. The chain's CDR3 is CASSLEGFTGVGDGYTF. CDR3 in DNA: TGCGCCAGCAGCTTGGAGGGATTTACAGGGGTAGGCGATGGCTACACCTTC.

The sample holds a few counts of this clonotype. This chain uses TRBV4-3 with TRBJ1-1; D perhaps matches TRBD1 (5 bases). The CDR3 runs 15 residues. The germline V gene encodes CDR1 LGHNA and CDR2 YSLEER. V lost 1 base and J 4 bases, leaving 13 bases between the germline ends. The CDR3 region has the DNA TGCGCCAGCAGCCAAGTCTTGGGGGGTGGCACTGAAGCTTTCTTT. Amino acid sequence: CASSQVLGGGTEAFF.

The chain has TRBV6-5 and TRBJ1-1; the D is unclear. The germline V gene has CDR1 MNHEY and CDR2 SVGAGI. The CDR3 is made up of 17 amino acids. Trimming cost V 3 bases and J 0 bases, with 17 bases left between them. The CDR3 bases are TGTGCCAGCAGTTATGGGAACACACAAAGAGTGAACACTGAAGCTTTCTTT. Protein sequence: CASSYGNTQRVNTEAFF.

This clonotype was detected a few times. The rearrangement joins TRBV20-1 to TRBJ2-7; a possible D gene is TRBD1 (6 bases). Germline V lookup: CDR1 DFQATT, CDR2 SNEGSKA (reference sequence). CDR3 size: 13 residues. Trimming shortened V by 3 bases and J by 2 bases, and 11 bases separated the two germline ends. CDR3 DNA: TGCAGTGCTAGCCACGGGACAACCTACGAGCAGTACTTC. Its protein is CSASHGTTYEQYF.

This clonotype was observed a handful of times. V gene TRBV5-1 combines with J gene TRBJ2-3; D not certain. V was trimmed by 2 bases and J by 5 bases, leaving 9 bases between them. This CDR3 comprises 13 residues. Germline CDR1 is SGHRS and CDR2 is YFSETQ. Here the CDR3 reads CASSLSWGDTQYF. For the CDR3, the DNA is TGCGCCAGCAGCTTATCTTGGGGAGATACGCAGTATTTT. The full variable domain, with the rest looked up from reference TRBV5-1 and TRBJ2-3, is KAGVTQTPRYLIKTRGQQVTLSCSPISGHRSVSWYQQTPGQGLQFLFEYFSETQRNKGNFPGRFSGRQFSNSRSEMNVSTLELGDSALYLCASSLSWGDTQYFGPGTRLTVL.

This clonotype was observed at least ten times. The chain combines TRBV5-1 with TRBJ2-7; a weak D match, TRBD1 (5 bases). The V and J ends lost 0 bases and 1 base respectively, with 11 bases between them. Germline V lookup: CDR1 SGHRS, CDR2 YFSETQ. This CDR3 is 15 amino acids long. In DNA form, the CDR3 reads TGCGCCAGCAGCTTGGGTCAGGGTTCTTCCTACGAGCAGTACTTC. Residues: CASSLGQGSSYEQYF.

This chain uses TRBV7-2 with TRBJ2-3; no firm D call. This CDR3 contains 14 residues. Germline lookup yields CDR1 SGHTA and CDR2 FQGNSA. Trimming removed 3 bases at V and 6 bases at J, with 13 bases between. The CDR3 is CASSLAPGPDTQYF. CDR3 coding DNA: TGTGCCAGCAGCTTGGCGCCTGGCCCCGATACGCAGTATTTT. The whole variable domain, remainder taken from reference TRBV7-2 and TRBJ2-3, is GAGVSQSPSNKVTEKGKDVELRCDPISGHTALYWYRQSLGQGLEFLIYFQGNSAPDKSGLPSDRFSAERTGGSVSTLTIQRTQQEDSAVYLCASSLAPGPDTQYFGPGTRLTVL.

J is TRBJ2-5 and V is TRBV5-1; 8 nucleotides agree with TRBD1. The germline gives CDR1 SGHRS, CDR2 YFSETQ. Trimming took 2 bases from V and 4 from J; bases not matched to a gene: 4. The CDR3 extends over 14 amino acids. This chain's CDR3 is CASSFGQGPETQYF. CDR3 bases: TGCGCCAGCAGCTTCGGACAGGGACCAGAGACCCAGTACTTC.

The chain links TRBV5-1 to TRBJ2-1; unclear D gene. CDR3 length equals 15 residues. With 0 bases removed from V and 3 bases from J, the gap between germline ends came to 10 bases. The germline CDR1 and CDR2 sequences are SGHRS and YFSETQ. The CDR3 DNA is TGCGCCAGCAGCTTGGAGTCCGGAGTCTACAATGAGCAGTTCTTC. Encoded protein: CASSLESGVYNEQFF.

The chain carries TRBV5-4 and TRBJ1-1; D not certain. The CDR3 contains 15 residues. In germline, CDR1 is SGHNT, CDR2 YYREEE (reference sequence). Trimming removed 2 bases at V and 1 base at J, with 12 bases between. CDR3 DNA sequence: TGTGCCAGCAGCTTATCAGGACTAGCGAACACTGAAGCTTTCTTT. Amino acid sequence: CASSLSGLANTEAFF.

The J gene is TRBJ1-2, the V gene TRBV9, with no clear D. V lost 8 bases and J lost 0, with 14 bases in between. The germline V gene encodes CDR1 SGDLS and CDR2 YYNGEE. The CDR3 runs 14 residues. Here the CDR3 reads CASAPGSTNYGYTF. The DNA of the CDR3 is TGTGCCAGTGCCCCGGGGAGTACTAACTATGGCTACACCTTC.

The V gene is TRBV5-1, the J gene TRBJ2-1; TRBD2 agrees at 7 bases. The CDR3 spans 16 residues. Germline CDR1 reads SGHRS; CDR2 reads YFSETQ. With 3 bases clipped from V and 5 bases from J, the junction kept 11 bases outside the gene matches. The CDR3 nucleotides are TGCGCCAGCAGCTACACCCGTGATGGGGGGGACAATGAGCAGTTCTTC. Translating gives CASSYTRDGGDNEQFF.

This clonotype was recorded a few times. The J gene is TRBJ1-2, the V gene TRBV5-1, with 8 bases that match TRBD1. The junction had 5 bases not matched to a gene; V was cut back by 4 bases and J by 3 bases. CDR3 length: 14 residues. Germline loops: CDR1 SGHRS, CDR2 YFSETQ. For the CDR3, the DNA is TGCGCCAGCAGCGTCGGACAGGGAGACTATGGCTACACCTTC. Translated, it gives CASSVGQGDYGYTF.

The rearrangement uses TRBV15 and TRBJ1-5; D possibly corresponds to TRBD1 (5 bases). The CDR3 is made up of 14 amino acids. Trimming took 0 bases from V and 4 from J, leaving 7 bases between them. Germline lookup yields CDR1 LNHNV and CDR2 YYDKDF (reference sequence). CDR3 protein: CATSREQANQPQHF. As DNA, the CDR3 is TGTGCCACCAGCAGAGAACAGGCTAATCAGCCCCAGCATTTT.

This clonotype was observed a few times. The chain employs TRBV28 and TRBJ2-3; 10 bases line up with TRBD1. The CDR3 sequence is 15 residues long. In germline, CDR1 is MDHEN, CDR2 SYDVKM. The J segment lost 2 bases and the V segment lost 3 bases, leaving 2 bases of the junction unmatched. CDR3 sequence reads: CASSLGQGYTDTQYF. In DNA, the CDR3 is TGTGCCAGCAGTTTGGGACAGGGGTACACAGATACGCAGTATTTT.

This clonotype was seen a few times. This chain uses TRBV6-5 with TRBJ2-7, with D hard to call. The CDR3 is 16 residues long. The V and J ends lost 4 bases and 3 bases respectively, with 19 bases between them. In germline, CDR1 is MNHEY, CDR2 SVGAGI. The CDR3 region is CASSLGGFGDYYEQYF. In DNA form, the CDR3 reads TGTGCCAGCAGTTTGGGCGGATTTGGGGATTACTACGAGCAGTACTTC.

Turning to this clonotype: A read error may produce the germline difference seen at one junction end. The chain is built from TRBV9 and TRBJ2-2, with D maybe TRBD2 (6 bases). The germline gives CDR1 SGDLS, CDR2 YYNGEE. The CDR3 has 14 amino acids. CDR3: CASSESPRTGEVFF. DNA of the CDR3: TGTGCCAGCAGTGAGTCCCCGCGGACCGGGGAGGTGTTTTTT.

In its sample, this clonotype was seen a few times. The rearrangement uses TRBV11-2 and TRBJ2-7; TRBD2 matches 12 bases. Losses at the gene ends were 0 bases for V and 7 bases for J; bases not matched to a gene: 7. Germline-derived CDR1 and CDR2 are SGHAT and FQNNGV. CDR3 size: 16 residues. CDR3 coding DNA: TGTGCCAGCAGCTTAGAGGCTACTAGCGGGAGGAGTGAGCAGTACTTC. Its translation: CASSLEATSGRSEQYF.

The V gene is TRBV20-1, the J gene TRBJ2-5; 8 bases align to TRBD2. This CDR3 spans 18 amino acids. Germline trimming cut 0 bases from V and 5 bases from J; bases unmatched to any gene: 17. The germline gives CDR1 DFQATT, CDR2 SNEGSKA (reference sequence). The CDR3 DNA reads TGCAGTGCTAGAGATGAAGGGCTAGCGGGTATCGCGAGTGAGACCCAGTACTTC. Translation: CSARDEGLAGIASETQYF.

The chain combines TRBV7-2 with TRBJ2-7; 8 bases agree with TRBD1. The CDR3 spans 15 residues. Germline CDR1 is SGHTA and CDR2 is FQGNSA. V shed 3 bases and J 3 bases; nucleotides not matched to a gene: 7. The CDR3 sequence is CASSLGAGGFYEQYF. In DNA form, the CDR3 reads TGTGCCAGCAGCTTGGGGGCAGGGGGCTTCTACGAGCAGTACTTC.

This clonotype has only a few counts. The rearrangement joins TRBV15 to TRBJ1-5; D unresolved. Per germline, CDR1 LNHNV and CDR2 YYDKDF (reference sequence). V was trimmed by 0 bases and J by 0 bases, leaving 12 bases between them. The CDR3 has 17 amino acids. CDR3 in DNA: TGTGCCACCAGCAGAGATGTCGAAGTATATAGCAATCAGCCCCAGCATTTT. This encodes CATSRDVEVYSNQPQHF.

There are a few counts of this clonotype. The rearrangement joins TRBV27 to TRBJ1-1, with D perhaps matching TRBD1 (6 bases). Trimming left V 6 bases short and J 11 bases short, with 16 bases between. CDR3 length equals 12 residues. Germline CDR1 reads MNHEY; CDR2 reads SMNVEV (reference sequence). CDR3 nucleotide sequence: TGTGCCAGCAGCCCTGGGATAGGGGGGGCTTTCTTT. Translating it yields CASSPGIGGAFF.